This TCR beta chain comes out of a study of T cells expressing NK-cell markers. This CDR3 spans 15 amino acids. In germline, CDR1 is MGHRA, CDR2 YSYEKL. TCRdb reprocessed the 5' RACE reads and keeps a single row for each CDR3 protein, giving no DNA. This listing includes thousands of distinct CDR3 sequences. This rearrangement joins TRBV4-1 to TRBJ1-6; the TCRdb D gene call, TRBD1, has no DNA to confirm it. Sample: blood T cells: a sorted CD56 or NKG2C T cell subset, CD4+ or CD8+ T cells, or bulk PBMC T cells (not recorded which). The receptor was derived from a man aged 18-70 years in good health. CDR3 in amino acids: CASRRTDIYNSPLHF.